The 10 T cell receptor beta chains below were found in one sample sequenced in a study of OX40 agonist ivuxolimab in advanced cancers. Sequencing was performed with immunoSEQ multiplex PCR; in TCRdb, only in-frame clones are kept and a portion is missing. The repertoire holds roughly 100,000 clones, with just under 90% as singletons. This specimen was CD4+ or CD8+ T cells sorted from blood, taken in a trial of the OX40 agonist ivuxolimab. Receptors originate from an adult with an advanced solid tumor such as melanoma, head and neck, liver or kidney cancer.

The genes are TRBV5-6 and TRBJ2-7, with D possibly matching TRBD1 (6 bases). V lost 0 bases, J lost 4 bases, and 17 bases lay in between. CDR1 is SGHDT, CDR2 YYEEEE, per germline. The CDR3 runs to 16 residues. DNA for the CDR3: TGTGCCAGCAGCTTGGCTCCGGACAGTTCGGGGTACGAGCAGTACTTC. Translation gives CASSLAPDSSGYEQYF.

The chain uses TRBV10-1 and TRBJ2-7; the D is unclear. CDR3 length: 11 amino acids. The germline CDR1 and CDR2 sequences are WNHNN and SYGVQD (reference sequence). Trimming took 3 bases from V and 3 from J, leaving 3 bases between them. This chain's CDR3 is CASSDSYEQYF. The CDR3 DNA reads as TGCGCCAGCAGTGACAGCTACGAGCAGTACTTC.

The chain uses TRBV21-1 and TRBJ2-1; whether TRBD2, the table's D call, matches the DNA was not checked. TRBV21-1 is marked as a pseudogene. The CDR3 contains 17 residues. CDR3 sequence (DNA): TGTGCCAGCAGCAAAGACTTGGGGACTAGCGGGTACAATGAGCAGTTCTTC. This gives the protein CASSKDLGTSGYNEQFF.

The chain uses TRBV7-9 and TRBJ2-6; D possibly uses TRBD1 or TRBD2 (6 bases each). There are 17 residues in the CDR3. V lost 4 bases and J lost 1, with 14 bases in between. Germline V gives CDR1 SEHNR, CDR2 FQNEAQ (reference sequence). The CDR3, as DNA: TGTGCCAGCAGCTCCTACAGGGAGGTTTCTGGGGCCAACGTCCTGACTTTC. Its translation: CASSSYREVSGANVLTF.

The J gene is TRBJ2-3, the V gene TRBV18, with 8 positions matching TRBD1. The CDR3 contains 15 residues. Germline loops: CDR1 KGHSH, CDR2 LQKENI. Losses at the gene ends were 2 bases for V and 6 bases for J; bases not matched to a gene: 7. The CDR3 sequence: CASSPGTGVPDTQYF. The DNA for the CDR3 is TGTGCCAGCTCACCAGGGACAGGAGTCCCCGATACGCAGTATTTT.

The chain links TRBV7-2 to TRBJ1-6; D uncertain. The CDR3 has 12 amino acids. Trimming pared 2 bases from V and 10 bases from J, leaving 6 bases between. Germline V gene data show CDR1 as SGHTA and CDR2 as FQGNSA. In DNA form, the CDR3 reads TGTGCCAGCAGCTTACTAGAATCACCCCTCCACTTT. Amino acid sequence: CASSLLESPLHF.

This clone was counted a few times. For the CDR3, the DNA is TGTGCCAGCAGTGCAGGGAGAGGCTACACCTTC. It specifies CASSAGRGYTF. The rearrangement joins TRBV2 to TRBJ1-2; perhaps TRBD1 as D (5 bases). V dropped 4 bases and J dropped 8 bases, with 8 bases sitting between them. The germline V gene encodes CDR1 SNHLY and CDR2 FYNNEI. The CDR3 spans 11 residues.

The V and J genes are TRBV7-8 and TRBJ1-5; maybe TRBD1 (5 bases). Germline CDR1 and CDR2: SGHVS and FQNEAQ. The ends were cut back, 5 bases at V and 0 bases at J, with 14 bases in the middle. The CDR3 sequence is 16 residues long. CDR3 DNA: TGTGCCAGCAGCCAATGGAGGGGCCTTAGCAATCAGCCCCAGCATTTT. Translation: CASSQWRGLSNQPQHF.

This clone was seen a handful of times. At the DNA level, this CDR3 is encoded by other sequences in the same sample as well. The genes are TRBV14 and TRBJ1-1; D gene ambiguous. V lost 1 base and J lost 0, with 6 bases in between. The CDR3 is 14 residues long. Germline-derived CDR1 and CDR2 are SGHDN and FVKESK. The CDR3 coding sequence is TGTGCCAGCAGCCAAGCGGGCATGAACACTGAAGCTTTCTTT. Protein sequence: CASSQAGMNTEAFF.

The chain combines TRBV2 with TRBJ2-7, with TRBD1 matching over 7 bases. CDR3 length: 13 residues. Looked up from germline, CDR1 is SNHLY and CDR2 is FYNNEI. V lost 11 bases to trimming and J lost 4 bases; unmatched junction nucleotides: 11. The CDR3, as DNA: TGTGCCGGATCCCGGGACAGACGATACGAGCAGTACTTC. This encodes CAGSRDRRYEQYF. The variable domain in full, completed from reference TRBV2 and TRBJ2-7, reads EPEVTQTPSHQVTQMGQEVILRCVPISNHLYFYWYRQILGQKVEFLVSFYNNEISEKSEIFDDQFSVERPDGSNFTLKIRSTKLEDSAMYFCAGSRDRRYEQYFGPGTRLTVT.